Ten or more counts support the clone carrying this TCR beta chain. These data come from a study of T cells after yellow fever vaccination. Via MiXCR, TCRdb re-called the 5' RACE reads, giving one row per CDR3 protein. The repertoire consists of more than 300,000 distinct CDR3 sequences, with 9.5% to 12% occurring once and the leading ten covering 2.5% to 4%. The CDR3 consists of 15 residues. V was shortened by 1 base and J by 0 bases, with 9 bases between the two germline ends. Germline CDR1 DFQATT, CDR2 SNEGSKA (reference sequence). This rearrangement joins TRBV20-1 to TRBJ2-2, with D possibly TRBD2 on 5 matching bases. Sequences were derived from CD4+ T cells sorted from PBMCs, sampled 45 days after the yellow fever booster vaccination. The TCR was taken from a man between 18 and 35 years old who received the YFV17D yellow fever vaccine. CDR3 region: CSARGSGPNTGELFF. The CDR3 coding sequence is TGCAGTGCTAGAGGGAGCGGACCGAACACCGGGGAGCTGTTTTTT.